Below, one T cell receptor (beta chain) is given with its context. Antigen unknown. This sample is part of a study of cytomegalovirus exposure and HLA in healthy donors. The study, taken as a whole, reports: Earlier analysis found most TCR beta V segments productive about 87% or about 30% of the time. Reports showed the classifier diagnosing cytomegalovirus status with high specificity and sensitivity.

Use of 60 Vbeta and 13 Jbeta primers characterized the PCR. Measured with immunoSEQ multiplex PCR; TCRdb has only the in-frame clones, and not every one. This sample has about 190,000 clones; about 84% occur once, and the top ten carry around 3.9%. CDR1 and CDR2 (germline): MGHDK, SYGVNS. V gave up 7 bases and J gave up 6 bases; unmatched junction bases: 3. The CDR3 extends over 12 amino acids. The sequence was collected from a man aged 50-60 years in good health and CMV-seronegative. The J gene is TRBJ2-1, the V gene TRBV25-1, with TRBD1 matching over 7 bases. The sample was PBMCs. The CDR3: CASTDRANEQFF. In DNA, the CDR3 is TGTGCCAGCACCGACAGGGCCAATGAGCAGTTCTTC.